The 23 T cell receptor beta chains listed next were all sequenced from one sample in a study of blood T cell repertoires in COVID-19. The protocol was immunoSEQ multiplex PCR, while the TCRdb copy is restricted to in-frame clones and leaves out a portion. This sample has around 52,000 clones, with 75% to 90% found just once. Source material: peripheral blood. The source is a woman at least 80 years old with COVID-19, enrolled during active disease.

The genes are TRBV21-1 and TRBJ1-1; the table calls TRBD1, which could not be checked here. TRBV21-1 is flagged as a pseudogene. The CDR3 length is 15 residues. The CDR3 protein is CASSITGTGKVEAFF. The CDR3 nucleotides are TGTGCCAGCAGCATAACCGGGACAGGGAAGGTTGAAGCTTTCTTT.

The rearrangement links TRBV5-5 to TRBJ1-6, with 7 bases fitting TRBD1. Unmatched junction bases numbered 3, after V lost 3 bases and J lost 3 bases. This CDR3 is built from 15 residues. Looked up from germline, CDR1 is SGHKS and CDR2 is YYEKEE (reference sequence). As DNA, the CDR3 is TGTGCCAGCAGCTCCCGGGACAGCTATAATTCACCCCTCCACTTT. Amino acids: CASSSRDSYNSPLHF.

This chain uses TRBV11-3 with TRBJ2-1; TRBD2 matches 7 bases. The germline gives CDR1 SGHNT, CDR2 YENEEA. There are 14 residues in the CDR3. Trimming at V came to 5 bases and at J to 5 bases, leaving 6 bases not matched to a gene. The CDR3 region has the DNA TGTGCCAGCAGCGGGGGGGGTTACGACAATGAGCAGTTCTTC. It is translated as CASSGGGYDNEQFF.

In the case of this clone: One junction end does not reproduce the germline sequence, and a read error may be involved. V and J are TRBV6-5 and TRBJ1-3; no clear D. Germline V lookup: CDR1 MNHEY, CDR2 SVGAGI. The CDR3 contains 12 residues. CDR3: CASRPGGITIYF. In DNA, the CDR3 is TGTGCCAGCAGACCCGGAGGAATCACCATATATTTT.

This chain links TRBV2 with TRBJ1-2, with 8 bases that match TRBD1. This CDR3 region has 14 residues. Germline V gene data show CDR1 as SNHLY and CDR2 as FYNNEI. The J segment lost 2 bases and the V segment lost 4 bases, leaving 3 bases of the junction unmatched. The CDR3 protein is CASSATGGNYGYTF. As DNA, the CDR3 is TGTGCCAGCAGTGCCACAGGGGGGAACTATGGCTACACCTTC. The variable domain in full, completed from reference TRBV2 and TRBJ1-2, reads EPEVTQTPSHQVTQMGQEVILRCVPISNHLYFYWYRQILGQKVEFLVSFYNNEISEKSEIFDDQFSVERPDGSNFTLKIRSTKLEDSAMYFCASSATGGNYGYTFGSGTRLTVV.

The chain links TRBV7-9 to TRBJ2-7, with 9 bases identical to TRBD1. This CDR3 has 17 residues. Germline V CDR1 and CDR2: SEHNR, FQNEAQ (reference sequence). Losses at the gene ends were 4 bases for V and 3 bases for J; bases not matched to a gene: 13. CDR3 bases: TGTGCCAGCAGCTCGAACCCACCGGGACAGGGTCTCTACGAGCAGTACTTC. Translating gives CASSSNPPGQGLYEQYF.

The CDR3 spells CASSRQVNTGELFF. Here the CDR3 DNA reads TGCGCCAGCAGTCGACAGGTGAACACCGGGGAGCTGTTTTTT. The chain links TRBV4-1 to TRBJ2-2; perhaps TRBD1 as D (6 bases). Germline V gene sequence: CDR1 MGHRA, CDR2 YSYEKL. This CDR3 has 14 amino acids. V was clipped by 6 bases and J by 1 base, with 9 bases between them.

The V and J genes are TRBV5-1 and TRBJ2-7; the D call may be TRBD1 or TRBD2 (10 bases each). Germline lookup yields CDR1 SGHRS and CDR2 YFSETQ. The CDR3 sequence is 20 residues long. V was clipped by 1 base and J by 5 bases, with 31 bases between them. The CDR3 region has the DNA TGCGCCAGCAGCTTGTCTGGGGGACAGGGGCTAGCGGGGGCTTTCAACGAGCAGTACTTC. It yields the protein CASSLSGGQGLAGAFNEQYF.

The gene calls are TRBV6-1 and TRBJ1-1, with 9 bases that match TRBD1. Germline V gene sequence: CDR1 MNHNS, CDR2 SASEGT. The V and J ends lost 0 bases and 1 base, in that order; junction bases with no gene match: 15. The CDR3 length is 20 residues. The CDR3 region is CASSEAIGGWTGARNTEAFF. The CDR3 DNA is TGTGCCAGCAGTGAAGCGATCGGAGGGTGGACAGGGGCTCGGAACACTGAAGCTTTCTTT.

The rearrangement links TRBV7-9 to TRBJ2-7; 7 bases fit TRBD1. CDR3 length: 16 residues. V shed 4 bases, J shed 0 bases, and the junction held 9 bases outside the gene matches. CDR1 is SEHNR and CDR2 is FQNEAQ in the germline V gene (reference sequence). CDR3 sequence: CASSSQTGPGSYEQYF. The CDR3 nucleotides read TGTGCCAGCAGCTCCCAGACAGGGCCGGGCTCCTACGAGCAGTACTTC. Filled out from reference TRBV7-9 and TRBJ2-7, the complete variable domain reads DTGVSQNPRHKITKRGQNVTFRCDPISEHNRLYWYRQTLGQGPEFLTYFQNEAQLEKSRLLSDRFSAERPKGSFSTLEIQRTEQGDSAMYLCASSSQTGPGSYEQYFGPGTRLTVT.

The CDR3 region has the DNA TGTGCCATCTCGAGAGAGAGAGCGGGTTCGGGGGGGGCCCAAGAGACCCAGTACTTC. Its translation: CAISRERAGSGGAQETQYF. The chain recombines TRBV10-3 with TRBJ2-5, with TRBD2 matching over 8 bases. CDR3 length: 19 residues. Germline trimming cut 8 bases from V and 1 base from J; bases unmatched to any gene: 21. CDR1 and CDR2 from the germline V gene are ENHRY and SYGVKD.

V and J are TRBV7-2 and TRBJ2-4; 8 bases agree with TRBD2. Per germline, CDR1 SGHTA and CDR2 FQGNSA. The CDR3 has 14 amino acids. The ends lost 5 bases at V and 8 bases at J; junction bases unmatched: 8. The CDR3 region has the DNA TGTGCCAGCAGCCCCGGGAGGGAGACGCACATTCAGTACTTC. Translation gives CASSPGRETHIQYF.

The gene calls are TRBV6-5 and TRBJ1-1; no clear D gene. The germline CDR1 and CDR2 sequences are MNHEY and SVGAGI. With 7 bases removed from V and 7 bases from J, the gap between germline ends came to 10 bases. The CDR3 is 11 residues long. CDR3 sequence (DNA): TGTGCCAGCAAAGGGCGGGGTGAAGCTTTCTTT. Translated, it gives CASKGRGEAFF.

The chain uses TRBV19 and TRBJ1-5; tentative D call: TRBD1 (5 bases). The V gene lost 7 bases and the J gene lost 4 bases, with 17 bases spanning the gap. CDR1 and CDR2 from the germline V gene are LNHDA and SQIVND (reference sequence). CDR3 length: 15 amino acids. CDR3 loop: CASIQGGVWNQPQHF. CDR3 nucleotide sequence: TGTGCCAGTATCCAGGGTGGAGTGTGGAATCAGCCCCAGCATTTT.

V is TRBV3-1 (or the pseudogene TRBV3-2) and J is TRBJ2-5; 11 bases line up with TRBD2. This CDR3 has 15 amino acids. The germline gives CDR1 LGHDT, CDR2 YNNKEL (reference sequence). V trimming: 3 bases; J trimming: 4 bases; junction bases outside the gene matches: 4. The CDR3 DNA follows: TGTGCCAGCAGCCAGCTCGGGACTAGCGGAGAGACCCAGTACTTC. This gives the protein CASSQLGTSGETQYF.

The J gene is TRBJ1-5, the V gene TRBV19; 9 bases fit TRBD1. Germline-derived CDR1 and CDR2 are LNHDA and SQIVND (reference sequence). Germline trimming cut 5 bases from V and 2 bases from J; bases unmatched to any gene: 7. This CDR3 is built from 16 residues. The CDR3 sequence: CASSLFGQGRNQPQHF. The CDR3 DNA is TGTGCCAGTAGTCTATTCGGACAGGGGCGCAATCAGCCCCAGCATTTT.

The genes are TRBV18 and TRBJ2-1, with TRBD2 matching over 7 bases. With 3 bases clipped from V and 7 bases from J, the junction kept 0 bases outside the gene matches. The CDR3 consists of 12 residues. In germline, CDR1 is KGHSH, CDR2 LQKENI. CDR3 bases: TGTGCCAGCTCACCGGGGGGGAATGAGCAGTTCTTC. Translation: CASSPGGNEQFF. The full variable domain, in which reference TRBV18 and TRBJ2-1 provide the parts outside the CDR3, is NAGVMQNPRHLVRRRGQEARLRCSPMKGHSHVYWYRQLPEEGLKFMVYLQKENIIDESGMPKERFSAEFPKEGPSILRIQQVVRGDSAAYFCASSPGGNEQFFGPGTRLTVL.

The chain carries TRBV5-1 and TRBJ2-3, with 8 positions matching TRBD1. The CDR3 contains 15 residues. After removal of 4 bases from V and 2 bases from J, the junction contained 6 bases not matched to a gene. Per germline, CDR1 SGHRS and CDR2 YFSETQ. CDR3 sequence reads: CASSPTDRVTDTQYF. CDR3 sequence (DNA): TGCGCCAGCAGCCCCACGGACAGGGTCACAGATACGCAGTATTTT.

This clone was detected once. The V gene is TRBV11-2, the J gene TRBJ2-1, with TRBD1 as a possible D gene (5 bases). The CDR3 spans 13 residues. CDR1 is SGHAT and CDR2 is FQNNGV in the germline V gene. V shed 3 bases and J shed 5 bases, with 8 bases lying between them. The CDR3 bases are TGTGCCAGCAGCTTCGACAGAAACAATGAGCAGTTCTTC. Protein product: CASSFDRNNEQFF.

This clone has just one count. CDR3 nucleotide sequence: TGTGCCAGCAGCTTGACCCAGGGACAGGGGAGGTTGAATGGCTACACCTTC. Translating it yields CASSLTQGQGRLNGYTF. The gene calls are TRBV5-4 and TRBJ1-2; 10 positions agree with TRBD1. From germline, CDR1 is SGHNT and CDR2 YYREEE (reference sequence). Losses at the gene ends were 1 base for V and 6 bases for J; bases not matched to a gene: 12. This CDR3 region has 17 residues.

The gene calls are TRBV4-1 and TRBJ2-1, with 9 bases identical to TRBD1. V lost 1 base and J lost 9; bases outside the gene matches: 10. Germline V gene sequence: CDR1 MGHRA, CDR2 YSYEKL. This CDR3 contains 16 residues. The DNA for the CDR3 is TGCGCCAGCAGCCAAGGGATGATGGGACAGGGTGTTGAGCAGTTCTTC. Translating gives CASSQGMMGQGVEQFF.

CDR3 sequence (DNA): TGCGCCAGCAGCTTGGCCCTGGGGGACACCCGCCCCTACGAGCAGTACTTC. Amino acids: CASSLALGDTRPYEQYF. This chain joins TRBV5-1 and TRBJ2-7; tentatively, D is TRBD1 (6 bases). The V gene lost 0 bases and the J gene lost 2 bases, with 18 bases spanning the gap. The CDR3 has 17 amino acids. Germline V gives CDR1 SGHRS, CDR2 YFSETQ. The full variable domain, in which reference TRBV5-1 and TRBJ2-7 provide the parts outside the CDR3, is KAGVTQTPRYLIKTRGQQVTLSCSPISGHRSVSWYQQTPGQGLQFLFEYFSETQRNKGNFPGRFSGRQFSNSRSEMNVSTLELGDSALYLCASSLALGDTRPYEQYFGPGTRLTVT.

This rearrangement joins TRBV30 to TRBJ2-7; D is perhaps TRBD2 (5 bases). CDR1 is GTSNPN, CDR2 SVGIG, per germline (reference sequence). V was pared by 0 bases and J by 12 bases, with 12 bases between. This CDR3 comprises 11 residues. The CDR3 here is CAWSVSGEGYF. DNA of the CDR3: TGTGCCTGGAGTGTATCTGGAGAGGGGTACTTC.